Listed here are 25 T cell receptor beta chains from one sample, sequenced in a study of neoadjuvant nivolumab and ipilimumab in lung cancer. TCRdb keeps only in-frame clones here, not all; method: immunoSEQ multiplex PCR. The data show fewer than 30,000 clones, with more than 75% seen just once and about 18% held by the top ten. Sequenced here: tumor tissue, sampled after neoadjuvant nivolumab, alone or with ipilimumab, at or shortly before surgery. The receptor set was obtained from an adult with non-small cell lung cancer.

The CDR3 is CAITEGEEGNTEAFF. CDR3 bases: TGTGCCATCACGGAGGGGGAGGAAGGGAACACTGAAGCTTTCTTT. The V and J genes are TRBV10-3 and TRBJ1-1; perhaps TRBD1 as D (6 bases). This CDR3 is built from 15 residues. Deletions cut 7 bases from V and 1 base from J, with 16 bases between. Per germline, CDR1 ENHRY and CDR2 SYGVKD.

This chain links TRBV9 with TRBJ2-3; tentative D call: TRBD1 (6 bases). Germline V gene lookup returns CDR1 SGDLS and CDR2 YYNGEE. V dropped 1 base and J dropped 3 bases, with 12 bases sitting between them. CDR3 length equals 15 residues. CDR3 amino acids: CASSVRGTVTDTQYF. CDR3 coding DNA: TGTGCCAGCAGCGTAAGGGGGACGGTGACAGATACGCAGTATTTT.

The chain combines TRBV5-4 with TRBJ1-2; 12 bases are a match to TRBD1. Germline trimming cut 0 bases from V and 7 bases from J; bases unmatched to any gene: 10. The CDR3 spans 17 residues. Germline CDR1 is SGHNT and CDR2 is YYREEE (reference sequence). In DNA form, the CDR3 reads TGTGCCAGCAGCTTGGGTTCCGCGGGACAGGGGGCGCGTGGCTACACCTTC. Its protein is CASSLGSAGQGARGYTF.

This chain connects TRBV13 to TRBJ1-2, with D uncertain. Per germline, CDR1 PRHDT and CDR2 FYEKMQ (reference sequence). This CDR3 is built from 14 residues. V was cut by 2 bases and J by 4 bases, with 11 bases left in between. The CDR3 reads CASSLLASGYGYTF. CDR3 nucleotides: TGTGCCAGCAGCTTATTGGCCTCCGGCTATGGCTACACCTTC. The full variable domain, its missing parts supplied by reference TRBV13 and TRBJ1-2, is AAGVIQSPRHLIKEKRETATLKCYPIPRHDTVYWYQQGPGQDPQFLISFYEKMQSDKGSIPDRFSAQQFSDYHSELNMSSLELGDSALYFCASSLLASGYGYTFGSGTRLTVV.

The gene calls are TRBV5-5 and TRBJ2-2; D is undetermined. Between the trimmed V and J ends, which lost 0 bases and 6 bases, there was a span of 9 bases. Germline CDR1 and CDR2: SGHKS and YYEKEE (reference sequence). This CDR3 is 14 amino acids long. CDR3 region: CASSLETRAGELFF. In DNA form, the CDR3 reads TGTGCCAGCAGCTTGGAAACCCGCGCCGGGGAGCTGTTTTTT.

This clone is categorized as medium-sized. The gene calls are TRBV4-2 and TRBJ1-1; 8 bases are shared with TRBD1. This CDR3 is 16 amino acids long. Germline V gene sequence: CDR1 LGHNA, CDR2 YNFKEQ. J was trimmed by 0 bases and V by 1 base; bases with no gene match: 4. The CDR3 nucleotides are TGTGCCAGCAGCCAAGTACGGGACAGGTTGAACACTGAAGCTTTCTTT. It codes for CASSQVRDRLNTEAFF.

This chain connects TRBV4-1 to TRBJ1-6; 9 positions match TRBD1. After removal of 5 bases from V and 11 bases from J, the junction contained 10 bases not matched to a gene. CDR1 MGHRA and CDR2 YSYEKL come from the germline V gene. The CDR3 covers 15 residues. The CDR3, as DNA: TGCGCCAGCAGCAACCGGGACAGGGTGAATGCACCCCTCCACTTT. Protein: CASSNRDRVNAPLHF.

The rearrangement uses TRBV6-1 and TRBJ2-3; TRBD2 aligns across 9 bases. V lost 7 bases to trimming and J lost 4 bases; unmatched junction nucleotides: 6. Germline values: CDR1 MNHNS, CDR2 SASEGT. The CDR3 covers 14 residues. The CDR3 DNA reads TGTGCCAGCACTAGCGGGGATCGTGCAGATACGCAGTATTTT. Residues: CASTSGDRADTQYF.

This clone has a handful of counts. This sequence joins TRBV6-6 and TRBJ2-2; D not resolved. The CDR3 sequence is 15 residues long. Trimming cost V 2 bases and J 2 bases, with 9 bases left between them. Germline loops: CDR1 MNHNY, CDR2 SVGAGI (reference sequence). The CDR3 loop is CASSYGGSNTGELFF. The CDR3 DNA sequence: TGTGCCAGCAGTTACGGCGGTTCTAACACCGGGGAGCTGTTTTTT.

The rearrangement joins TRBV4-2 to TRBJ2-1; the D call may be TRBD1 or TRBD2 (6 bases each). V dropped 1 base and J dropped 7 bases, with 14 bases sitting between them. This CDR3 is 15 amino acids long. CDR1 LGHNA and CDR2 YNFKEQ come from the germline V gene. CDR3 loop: CASSQVSGALNEQFF. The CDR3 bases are TGTGCCAGCAGCCAAGTTTCGGGGGCGCTGAATGAGCAGTTCTTC.

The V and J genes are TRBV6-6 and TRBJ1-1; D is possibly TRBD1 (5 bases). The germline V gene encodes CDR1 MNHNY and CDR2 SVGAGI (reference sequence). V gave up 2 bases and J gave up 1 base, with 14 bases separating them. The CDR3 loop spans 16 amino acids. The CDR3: CASSYPGNRPNTEAFF. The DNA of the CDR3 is TGTGCCAGCAGTTACCCCGGGAACAGGCCGAACACTGAAGCTTTCTTT.

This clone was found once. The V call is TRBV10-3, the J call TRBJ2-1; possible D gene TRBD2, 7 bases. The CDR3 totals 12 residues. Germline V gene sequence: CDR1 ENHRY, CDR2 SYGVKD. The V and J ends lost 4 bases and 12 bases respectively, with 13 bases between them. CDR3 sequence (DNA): TGTGCCATCAGTGGGACAGCGGGAATGCAGTTCTTC. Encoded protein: CAISGTAGMQFF.

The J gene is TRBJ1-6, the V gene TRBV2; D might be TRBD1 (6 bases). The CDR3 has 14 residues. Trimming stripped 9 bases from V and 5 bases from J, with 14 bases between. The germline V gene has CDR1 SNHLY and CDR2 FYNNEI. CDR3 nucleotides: TGTGCCAGTGCTACAGGGTACAATAATTCACCCCTCCACTTT. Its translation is CASATGYNNSPLHF.

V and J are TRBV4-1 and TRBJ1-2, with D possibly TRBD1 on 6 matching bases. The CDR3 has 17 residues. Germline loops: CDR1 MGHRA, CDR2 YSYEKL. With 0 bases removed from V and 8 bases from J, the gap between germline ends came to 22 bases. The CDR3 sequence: CASSQDHLLGGRGGYTF. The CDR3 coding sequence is TGCGCCAGCAGCCAAGATCACCTCCTCGGAGGCAGGGGCGGCTACACCTTC.

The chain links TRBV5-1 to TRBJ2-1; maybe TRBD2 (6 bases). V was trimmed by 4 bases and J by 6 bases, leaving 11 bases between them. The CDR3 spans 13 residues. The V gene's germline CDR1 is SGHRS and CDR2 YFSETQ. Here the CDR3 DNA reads TGCGCCAGCAGCCCGCAGGGAGGCAATGAGCAGTTCTTC. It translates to CASSPQGGNEQFF. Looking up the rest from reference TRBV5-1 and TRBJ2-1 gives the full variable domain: KAGVTQTPRYLIKTRGQQVTLSCSPISGHRSVSWYQQTPGQGLQFLFEYFSETQRNKGNFPGRFSGRQFSNSRSEMNVSTLELGDSALYLCASSPQGGNEQFFGPGTRLTVL.

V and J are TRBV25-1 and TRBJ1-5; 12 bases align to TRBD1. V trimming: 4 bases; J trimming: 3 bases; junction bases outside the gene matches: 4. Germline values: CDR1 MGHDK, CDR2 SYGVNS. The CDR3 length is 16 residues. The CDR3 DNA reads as TGTGCCAGCAGTGCCGGGACAGGGGGCTTCAATCAGCCCCAGCATTTT. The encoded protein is CASSAGTGGFNQPQHF.

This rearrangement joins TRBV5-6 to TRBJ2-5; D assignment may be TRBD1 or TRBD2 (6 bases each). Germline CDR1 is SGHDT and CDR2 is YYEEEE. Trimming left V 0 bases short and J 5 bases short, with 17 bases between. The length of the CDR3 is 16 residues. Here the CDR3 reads CASSLGGQGTQETQYF. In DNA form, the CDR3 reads TGTGCCAGCAGCTTGGGTGGTCAGGGGACTCAGGAGACCCAGTACTTC.

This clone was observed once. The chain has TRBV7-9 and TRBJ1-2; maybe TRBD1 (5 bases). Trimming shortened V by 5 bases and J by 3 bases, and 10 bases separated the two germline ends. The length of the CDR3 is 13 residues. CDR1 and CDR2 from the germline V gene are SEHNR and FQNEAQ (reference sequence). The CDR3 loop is CASSPGLYYGYTF. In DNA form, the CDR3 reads TGTGCCAGCAGCCCGGGACTTTACTATGGCTACACCTTC.

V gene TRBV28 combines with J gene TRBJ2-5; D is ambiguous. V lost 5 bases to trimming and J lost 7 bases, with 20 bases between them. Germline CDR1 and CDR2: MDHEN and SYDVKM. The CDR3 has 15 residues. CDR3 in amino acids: CASSLRHSVFGTQYF. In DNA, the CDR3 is TGTGCCAGCAGTCTCAGGCATTCGGTTTTCGGGACCCAGTACTTC. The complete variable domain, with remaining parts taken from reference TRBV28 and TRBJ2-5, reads DVKVTQSSRYLVKRTGEKVFLECVQDMDHENMFWYRQDPGLGLRLIYFSYDVKMKEKGDIPEGYSVSREKKERFSLILESASTNQTSMYLCASSLRHSVFGTQYFGPGTRLLVL.

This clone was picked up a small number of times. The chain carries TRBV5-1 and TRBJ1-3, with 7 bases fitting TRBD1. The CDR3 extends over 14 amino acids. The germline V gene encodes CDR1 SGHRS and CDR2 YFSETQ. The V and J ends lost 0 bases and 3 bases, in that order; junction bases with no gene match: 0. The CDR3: CASSLGQGGNTIYF. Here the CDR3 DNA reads TGCGCCAGCAGCTTGGGACAGGGTGGAAACACCATATATTTT.

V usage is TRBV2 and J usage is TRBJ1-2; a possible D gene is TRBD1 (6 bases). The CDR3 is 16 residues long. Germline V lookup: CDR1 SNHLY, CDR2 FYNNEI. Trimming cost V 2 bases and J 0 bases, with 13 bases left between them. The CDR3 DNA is TGTGCCAGCAGTGAACGTGAAGGGGGTTCTAACTATGGCTACACCTTC. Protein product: CASSEREGGSNYGYTF.

CDR3 nucleotide sequence: TGTGCCAGCAGCTTGCTGAGCGGGGCCAATGAGCAGTTCTTC. This codes for CASSLLSGANEQFF. The J gene is TRBJ2-1, the V gene TRBV5-8; 7 nucleotides match TRBD2. Germline CDR1 reads SGHTS; CDR2 reads YDEGEE. Losses at the gene ends were 1 base for V and 6 bases for J; bases not matched to a gene: 4. CDR3 length equals 14 residues.

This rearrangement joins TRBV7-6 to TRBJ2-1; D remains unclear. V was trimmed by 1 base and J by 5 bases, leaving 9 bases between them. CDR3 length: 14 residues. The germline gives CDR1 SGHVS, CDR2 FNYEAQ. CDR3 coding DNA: TGTGCCAGCAGCTTAGGGGAAAGAGACAATGAGCAGTTCTTC. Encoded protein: CASSLGERDNEQFF.

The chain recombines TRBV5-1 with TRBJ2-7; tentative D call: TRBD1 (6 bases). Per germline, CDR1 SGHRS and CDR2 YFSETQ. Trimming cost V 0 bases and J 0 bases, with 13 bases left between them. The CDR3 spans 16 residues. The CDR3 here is CASSLVPDRISYEQYF. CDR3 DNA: TGCGCCAGCAGCTTGGTCCCGGACAGAATCTCCTACGAGCAGTACTTC.

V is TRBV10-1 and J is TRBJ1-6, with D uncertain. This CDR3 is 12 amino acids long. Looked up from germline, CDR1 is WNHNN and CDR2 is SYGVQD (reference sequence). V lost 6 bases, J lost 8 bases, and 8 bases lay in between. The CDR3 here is CASSDGDSPLHF. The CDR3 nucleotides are TGCGCCAGCAGCGATGGGGATTCACCCCTCCACTTT.